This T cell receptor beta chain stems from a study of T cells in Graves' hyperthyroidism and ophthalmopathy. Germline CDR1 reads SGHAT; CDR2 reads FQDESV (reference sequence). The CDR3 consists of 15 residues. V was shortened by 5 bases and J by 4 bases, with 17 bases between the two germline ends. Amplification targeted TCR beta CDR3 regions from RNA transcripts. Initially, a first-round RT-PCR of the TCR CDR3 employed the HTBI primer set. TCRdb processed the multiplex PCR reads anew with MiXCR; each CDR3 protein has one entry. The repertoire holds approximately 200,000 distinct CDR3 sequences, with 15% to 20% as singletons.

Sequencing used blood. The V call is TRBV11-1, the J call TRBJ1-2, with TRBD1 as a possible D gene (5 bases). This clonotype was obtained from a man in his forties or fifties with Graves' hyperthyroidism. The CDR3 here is CASSPTGLSTYGYTF. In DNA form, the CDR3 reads TGTGCCAGCAGCCCTACAGGTCTCAGCACCTATGGCTACACCTTC. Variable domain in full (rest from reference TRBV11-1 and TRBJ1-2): EAEVAQSPRYKITEKSQAVAFWCDPISGHATLYWYRQILGQGPELLVQFQDESVVDDSQLPKDRFSAERLKGVDSTLKIQPAELGDSAMYLCASSPTGLSTYGYTFGSGTRLTVV.